This is a list of T cell receptor beta chains from one sample in a study of cytomegalovirus exposure and HLA in healthy donors. Using immunoSEQ multiplex PCR, the repertoire was profiled, and TCRdb retains in-frame clones only, with some absent. This table holds 130,000 or so clones, roughly 70% found once. The material sequenced was PBMCs. The receptors come from a woman between 35 and 50 years old in good health and CMV-seropositive. Each CDR3 is given with its conserved first and last residue. A D gene is named only where the DNA matches it firmly. Size is omitted from some rows. Given values are once, few, many or a class for expanded clones.

>TRBJ2-1|NA|few|TRBV7-3
CASSRDRYNEQFF
TGTGCCAGCAGCCGAGACAGATACAATGAGCAGTTCTTC
>TRBJ2-1|NA|NA|TRBV18
CASSPADSGYNEQFF
TGTGCCAGCTCACCCGCGGACTCGGGCTACAATGAGCAGTTCTTC
>TRBJ1-3|NA|NA|TRBV6-6
CASKREYSGNTIYF
TGTGCCAGCAAGAGGGAATACTCTGGAAACACCATATATTTT
>TRBJ1-1|NA|NA|TRBV6-5
CASTSQRGRTEAFF
TGTGCCAGCACATCCCAGCGAGGGAGAACTGAAGCTTTCTTT
>TRBJ2-7|TRBD2|once|TRBV6-5
CASSGGGSTYEQYF
TGTGCCAGCAGTGGCGGGGGATCAACTTACGAGCAGTACTTC
>TRBJ2-7|TRBD2|NA|TRBV5-4
CASSQAGIAGGDYEQYF
TGTGCCAGCAGCCAAGCGGGGATAGCGGGGGGGGACTACGAGCAGTACTTC
>TRBJ1-2|TRBD1|few|TRBV7-2
CASSPDRGSNYGYTF
TGTGCCAGCAGCCCAGACAGGGGAAGTAACTATGGCTACACCTTC
>TRBJ2-5|TRBD2|NA|TRBV9
CASSDSTSGMETQYF
TGTGCCAGCAGCGACTCGACTAGCGGGATGGAGACCCAGTACTTC
>TRBJ2-3|TRBD2|NA|TRBV11-3
CASSRARGGAGADTQYF
TGTGCCAGCAGCCGCGCTCGGGGGGGCGCCGGGGCAGATACGCAGTATTTT
>TRBJ1-2|NA|NA|TRBV29-1
CSGDSNGYTF
TGCAGCGGGGACTCAAATGGCTACACCTTC
>TRBJ2-5|NA|NA|TRBV7-9
CASSSSGPGETQYF
TGTGCCAGCAGTTCGAGCGGACCTGGGGAGACCCAGTACTTC
>TRBJ2-1|NA|once|TRBV28
CASGQQFF
TGTGCCAGCGGCCAGCAGTTCTTC
>TRBJ2-1|NA|NA|TRBV2
CASTRDSSYNEQFF
TGTGCCAGCACGCGGGACAGCTCCTACAATGAGCAGTTCTTC
>TRBJ2-3|TRBD2|once|TRBV6-6
CASSYSELAGDTQYF
TGTGCCAGCAGTTACTCGGAGCTAGCGGGAGATACGCAGTATTTT
>TRBJ2-7|NA|NA|TRBV6-1
CASFASAGFVEQYF
TGTGCCAGCTTCGCAAGCGCTGGGTTTGTCGAGCAGTACTTC
>TRBJ2-3|NA|NA|TRBV7-2
CASSARGGGRTDTQYF
TGTGCCAGCAGCGCTAGGGGAGGGGGGCGCACAGATACGCAGTATTTT
>TRBJ2-2|TRBD1|once|TRBV28
CASSLNRGRTGELFF
TGTGCCAGCAGTTTAAACAGGGGACGCACCGGGGAGCTGTTTTTT
>TRBJ1-2|TRBD1|NA|TRBV2
CASSEGTGLYGYTF
TGTGCCAGCAGTGAGGGGACAGGGTTATATGGCTACACCTTC
>TRBJ2-5|NA|NA|TRBV19
CASSMASLVGGVKTQYF
TGTGCCAGTAGTATGGCCTCCTTGGTCGGGGGAGTAAAGACCCAGTACTTC
>TRBJ2-3|NA|NA|TRBV7-2
CASSLNGGIDTQYF
TGTGCCAGCAGCTTAAATGGGGGGATAGATACGCAGTATTTT
>TRBJ2-1|TRBD1|NA|TRBV7-9
CSSSLSRPGTGPHEQFF
TGTTCCAGCAGCTTGTCCCGGCCCGGGACAGGGCCCCATGAGCAGTTCTTC
>TRBJ1-3|NA|once|TRBV25-1
CASSLGGTASGNTIYF
TGTGCCAGCAGCCTCGGAGGGACCGCGTCTGGAAACACCATATATTTT